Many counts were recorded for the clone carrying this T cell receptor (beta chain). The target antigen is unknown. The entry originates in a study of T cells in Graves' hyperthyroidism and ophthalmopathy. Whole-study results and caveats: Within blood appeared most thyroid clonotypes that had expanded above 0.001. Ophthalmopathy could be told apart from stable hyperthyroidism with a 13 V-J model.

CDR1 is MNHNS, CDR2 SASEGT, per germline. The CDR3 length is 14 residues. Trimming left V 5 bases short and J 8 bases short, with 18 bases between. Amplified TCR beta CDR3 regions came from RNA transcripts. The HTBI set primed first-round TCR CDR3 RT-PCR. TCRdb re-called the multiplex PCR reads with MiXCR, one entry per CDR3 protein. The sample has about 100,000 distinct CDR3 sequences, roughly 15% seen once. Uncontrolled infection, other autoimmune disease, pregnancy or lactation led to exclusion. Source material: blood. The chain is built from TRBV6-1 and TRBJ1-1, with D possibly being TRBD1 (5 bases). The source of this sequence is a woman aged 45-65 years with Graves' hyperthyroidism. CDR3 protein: CASSSWGDKGEAFF. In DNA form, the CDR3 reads TGTGCCAGCAGTTCCTGGGGCGACAAGGGCGAAGCTTTCTTT.